This TCR beta chain is from a study of cytomegalovirus exposure and HLA in healthy donors. Vbeta (60) and Jbeta (13) primers were used in the PCR. The data were produced by immunoSEQ multiplex PCR, yet TCRdb's version contains in-frame clones alone and is incomplete. Of fewer than 130,000 clones listed, about 80% are singletons. The receptor was derived from a female donor in good health and CMV-seropositive. Material for sequencing was PBMCs.

In nucleotides, the CDR3 is TGTGCCAGCAACCCCATAACAGAGAGCTCTGGAAACACCATATATTTT. Translation: CASNPITESSGNTIYF. The chain is built from TRBV7-9 and TRBJ1-3; unclear D gene. Germline V gene lookup returns CDR1 SEHNR and CDR2 FQNEAQ (reference sequence). V was trimmed by 7 bases and J by 0 bases, leaving 16 bases between them. The CDR3 consists of 16 residues.